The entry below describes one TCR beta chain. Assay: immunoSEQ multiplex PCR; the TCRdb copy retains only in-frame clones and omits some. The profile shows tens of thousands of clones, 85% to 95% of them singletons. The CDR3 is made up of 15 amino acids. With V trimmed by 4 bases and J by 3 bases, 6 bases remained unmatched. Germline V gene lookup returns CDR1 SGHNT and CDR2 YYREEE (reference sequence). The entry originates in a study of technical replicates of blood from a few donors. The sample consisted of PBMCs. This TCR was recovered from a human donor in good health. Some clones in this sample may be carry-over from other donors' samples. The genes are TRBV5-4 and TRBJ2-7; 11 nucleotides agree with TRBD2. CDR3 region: CASSRTSGLGYEQYF. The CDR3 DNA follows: TGTGCCAGCAGCCGGACTAGCGGGTTAGGCTACGAGCAGTACTTC.